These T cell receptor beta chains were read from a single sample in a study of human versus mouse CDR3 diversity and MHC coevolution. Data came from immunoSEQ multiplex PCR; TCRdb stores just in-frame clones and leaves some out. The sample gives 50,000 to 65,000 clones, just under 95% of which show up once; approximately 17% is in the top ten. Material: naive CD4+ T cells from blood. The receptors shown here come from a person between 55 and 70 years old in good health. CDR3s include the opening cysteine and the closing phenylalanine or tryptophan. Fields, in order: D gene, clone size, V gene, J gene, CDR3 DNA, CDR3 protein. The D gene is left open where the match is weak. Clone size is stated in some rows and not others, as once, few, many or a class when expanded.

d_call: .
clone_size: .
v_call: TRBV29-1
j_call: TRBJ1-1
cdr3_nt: TGCAGCTTCAGGGGACCGTTGAACACTGAAGCTTTCTTT
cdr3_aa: CSFRGPLNTEAFF

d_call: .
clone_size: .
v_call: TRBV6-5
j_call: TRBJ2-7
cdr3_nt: TGTGCCAGCAGCTCCCTGGAGGTCGGGTTCTACGAGCAGTACTTC
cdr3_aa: CASSSLEVGFYEQYF

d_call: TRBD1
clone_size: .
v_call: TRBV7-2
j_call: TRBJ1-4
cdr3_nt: TGTGCCAGCAGCTTCGGGGACAGGGTCGGTGAAAAACTGTTTTTT
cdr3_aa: CASSFGDRVGEKLFF

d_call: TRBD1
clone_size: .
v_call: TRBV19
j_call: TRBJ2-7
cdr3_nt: TGTGCCAGTAGTACCTTGGACAGGGCCCCCTACGAGCAGTACTTC
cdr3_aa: CASSTLDRAPYEQYF

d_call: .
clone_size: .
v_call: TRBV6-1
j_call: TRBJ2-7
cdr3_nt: TGTGCCAGCAGTGGCGTCGGCTACGAGCAGTACTTC
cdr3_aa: CASSGVGYEQYF

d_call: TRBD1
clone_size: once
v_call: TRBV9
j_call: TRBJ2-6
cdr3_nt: TGTGCCAGCAGCTTGACGACAGGGGACGTCTCTGGGGCCAACGTCCTGACTTTC
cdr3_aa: CASSLTTGDVSGANVLTF

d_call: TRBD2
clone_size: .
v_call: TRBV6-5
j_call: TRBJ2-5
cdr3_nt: TGTGCCAGCAGGCGCTATAGCGGGAGCCAAGAGACCCAGTACTTC
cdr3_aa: CASRRYSGSQETQYF

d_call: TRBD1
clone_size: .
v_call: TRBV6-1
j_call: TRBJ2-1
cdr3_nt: TGTGCCAGCAGTGAAGAGCAGGGGGTTGAGCAGTTCTTC
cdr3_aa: CASSEEQGVEQFF

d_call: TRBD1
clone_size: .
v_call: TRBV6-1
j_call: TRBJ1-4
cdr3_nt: TGTGCCAGCAGTGACGGGTCAGGGGGCCGTGAAAAACTGTTTTTT
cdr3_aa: CASSDGSGGREKLFF

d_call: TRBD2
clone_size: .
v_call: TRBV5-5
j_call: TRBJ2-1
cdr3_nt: TGTGCCAGCAGCTTGGACTTGAGCGGGAGGCGGTACAATGAGCAGTTCTTC
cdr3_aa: CASSLDLSGRRYNEQFF

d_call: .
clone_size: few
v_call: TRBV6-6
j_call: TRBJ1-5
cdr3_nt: TGTGCCAGCAGAGGGGATCTTAATAGCAATCAGCCCCAGCATTTT
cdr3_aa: CASRGDLNSNQPQHF

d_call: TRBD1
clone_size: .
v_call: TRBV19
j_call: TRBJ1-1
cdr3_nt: TGTGCCAGTAGGAACCCCTCGGGGACAGGGGGCGAGAACACTGAAGCTTTCTTT
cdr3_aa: CASRNPSGTGGENTEAFF

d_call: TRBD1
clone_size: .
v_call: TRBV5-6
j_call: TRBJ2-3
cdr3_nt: TGTGCCAGCAGTGCTGGGACAGGGTCCAGTGGAGATACGCAGTATTTT
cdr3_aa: CASSAGTGSSGDTQYF

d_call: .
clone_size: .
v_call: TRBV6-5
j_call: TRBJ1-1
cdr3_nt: TGTGCCAGCGTCGCCGGGACACAGAACACTGAAGCTTTCTTT
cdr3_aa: CASVAGTQNTEAFF

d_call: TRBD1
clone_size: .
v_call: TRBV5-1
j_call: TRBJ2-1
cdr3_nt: TGCGCCAGCAGGGCCCAGGGGGCCGACTACAATGAGCAGTTCTTC
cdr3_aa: CASRAQGADYNEQFF

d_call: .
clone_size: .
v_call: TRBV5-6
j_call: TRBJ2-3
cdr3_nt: TGTGCCAGCAGCCCGGACTCTAGCACAGATACGCAGTATTTT
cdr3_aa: CASSPDSSTDTQYF

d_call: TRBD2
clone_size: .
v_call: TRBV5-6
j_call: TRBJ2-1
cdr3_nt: TGTGCCAGCGATCCCTCCGGGGGGGGGAACTACAATGAGCAGTTCTTC
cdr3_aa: CASDPSGGGNYNEQFF

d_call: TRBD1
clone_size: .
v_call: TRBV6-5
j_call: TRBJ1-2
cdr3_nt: TGTGCCAGCAACAAGGGACAGGGGAATGGCTACACCTTC
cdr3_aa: CASNKGQGNGYTF

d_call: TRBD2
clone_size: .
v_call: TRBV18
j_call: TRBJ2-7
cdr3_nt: TGTGCCAGCTCACCCGGGACTAGCAGGTACGAGCAGTACTTC
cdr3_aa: CASSPGTSRYEQYF

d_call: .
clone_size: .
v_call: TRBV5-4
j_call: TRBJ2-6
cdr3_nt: TGTGCCAGCAGCTTGGCGGGGGTGTCTGGGGCCAACGTCCTGACTTTC
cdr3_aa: CASSLAGVSGANVLTF

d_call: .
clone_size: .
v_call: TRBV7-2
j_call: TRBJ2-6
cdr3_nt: TGTGCCAGCAGCTTAGGGTCCAATACGGGGACTGGGGCCAACGTCCTGACTTTC
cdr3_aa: CASSLGSNTGTGANVLTF

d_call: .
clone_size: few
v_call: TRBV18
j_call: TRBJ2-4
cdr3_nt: TGTGCCAGCTCACCACCGGCAGGGCCGGACATTCAGTACTTC
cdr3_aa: CASSPPAGPDIQYF

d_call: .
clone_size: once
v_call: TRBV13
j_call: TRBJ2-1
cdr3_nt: TGTGCCAGCAGCTGGAGGATGGGGAATGGGTACAATGAGCAGTTCTTC
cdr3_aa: CASSWRMGNGYNEQFF

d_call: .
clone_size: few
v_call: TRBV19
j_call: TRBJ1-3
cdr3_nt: TGTGCCAGTAGAGCAAACACCATATATTTT
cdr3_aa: CASRANTIYF

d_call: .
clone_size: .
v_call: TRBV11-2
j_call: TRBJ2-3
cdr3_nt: TGTGCCAGCAGCTTTTCCCTTTCTTTGGATACGCAGTATTTT
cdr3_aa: CASSFSLSLDTQYF

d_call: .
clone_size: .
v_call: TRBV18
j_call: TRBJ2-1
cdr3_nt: TGTGCCAGCTCACCCTTGGCCCTGATGGTATACAATGAGCAGTTCTTC
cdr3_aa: CASSPLALMVYNEQFF

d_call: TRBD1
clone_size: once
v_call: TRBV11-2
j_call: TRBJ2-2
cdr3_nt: TGTGCCAGCAGCTTGACAGGGAGCACCGGGGAGCTGTTTTTT
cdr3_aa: CASSLTGSTGELFF

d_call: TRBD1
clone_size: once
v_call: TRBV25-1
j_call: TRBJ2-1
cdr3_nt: TGTGCCAGCACCCTAAGGGTTGGACAGGGGAGCGATGAGCAGTTCTTC
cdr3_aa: CASTLRVGQGSDEQFF

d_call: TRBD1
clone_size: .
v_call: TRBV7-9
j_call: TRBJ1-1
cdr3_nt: TGTGCCAGCAGGTTGACAGGGAGCACTGAAGCTTTCTTT
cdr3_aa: CASRLTGSTEAFF

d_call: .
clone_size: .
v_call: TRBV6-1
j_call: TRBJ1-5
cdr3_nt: TGTGCCAGCAACTCAGGAGGGATGGGCAATCAGCCCCAGCATTTT
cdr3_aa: CASNSGGMGNQPQHF

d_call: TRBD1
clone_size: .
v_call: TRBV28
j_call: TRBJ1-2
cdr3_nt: TGTGCCAGCAGTTTGGGACAGGGAAACTATGGCTACACCTTC
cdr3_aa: CASSLGQGNYGYTF

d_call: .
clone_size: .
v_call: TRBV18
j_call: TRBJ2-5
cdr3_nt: TGTGCCAGCTCACTGGCCCTTTTACAAGAGACCCAGTACTTC
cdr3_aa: CASSLALLQETQYF

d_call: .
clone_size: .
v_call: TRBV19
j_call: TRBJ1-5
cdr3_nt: TGTGCCAGTAGTATGCGGCAGCCCAATCAGCCCCAGCATTTT
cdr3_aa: CASSMRQPNQPQHF

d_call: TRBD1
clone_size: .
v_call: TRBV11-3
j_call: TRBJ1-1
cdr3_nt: TGTGCCAGCAGCTCGGACAGGCTGGGTGGGGCTTTCTTT
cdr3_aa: CASSSDRLGGAFF

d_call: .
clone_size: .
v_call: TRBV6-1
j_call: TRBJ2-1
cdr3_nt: TGTGCCAGCAGTGAACTAACGGGAGCCTACAATGAGCAGTTCTTC
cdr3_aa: CASSELTGAYNEQFF

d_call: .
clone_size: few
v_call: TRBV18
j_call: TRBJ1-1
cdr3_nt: TGTGCCAGCTCACCCGGACTCATGAACACTGAAGCTTTCTTT
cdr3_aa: CASSPGLMNTEAFF

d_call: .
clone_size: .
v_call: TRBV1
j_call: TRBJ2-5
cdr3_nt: TGCATCACCCGGCAGGCGGGACAAGAGACCCAGTACTTC
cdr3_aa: CITRQAGQETQYF

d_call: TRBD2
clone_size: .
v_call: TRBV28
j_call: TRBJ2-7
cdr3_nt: TGTGCCAGCAGTTTGGGCGGGGTGGGGACTAGCGGAATTTACGAGCAGTACTTC
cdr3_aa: CASSLGGVGTSGIYEQYF

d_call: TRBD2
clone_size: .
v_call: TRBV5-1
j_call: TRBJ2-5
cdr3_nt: TGCGCCAGCAGCTTGGAGGGGACTAGCGGGAGTGAGACCCAGTACTTC
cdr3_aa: CASSLEGTSGSETQYF

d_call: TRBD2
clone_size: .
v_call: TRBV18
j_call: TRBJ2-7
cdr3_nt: TGTGCCAGCTCCACTAGCGGGAGGGCGTACGAGCAGTACTTC
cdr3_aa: CASSTSGRAYEQYF

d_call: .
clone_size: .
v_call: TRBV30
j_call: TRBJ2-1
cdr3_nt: TGTGCCTGGAGTGTACGGCCGGGGGAGCAGTTCTTC
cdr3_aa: CAWSVRPGEQFF

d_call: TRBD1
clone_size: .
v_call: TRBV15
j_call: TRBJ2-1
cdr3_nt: TGTGCCACCAGCGGGGACAGCAATGAGCAGTTCTTC
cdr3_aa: CATSGDSNEQFF

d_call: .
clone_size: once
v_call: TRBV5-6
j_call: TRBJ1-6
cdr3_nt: TGTGCCAGCAGCTTCGTGACAGGAGGCTCACCCCTCCACTTT
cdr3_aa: CASSFVTGGSPLHF

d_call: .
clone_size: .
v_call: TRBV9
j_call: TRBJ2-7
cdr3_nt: TGTGCCAGCAGCCCTCAGGGTACGGGCTACGAGCAGTACTTC
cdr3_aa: CASSPQGTGYEQYF

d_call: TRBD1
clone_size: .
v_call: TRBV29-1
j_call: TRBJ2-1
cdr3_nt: TGCAGCGTCGCGACAGGGGGCAGGTACAATGAGCAGTTCTTC
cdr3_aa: CSVATGGRYNEQFF

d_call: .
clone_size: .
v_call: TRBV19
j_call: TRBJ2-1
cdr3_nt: TGTGCCAGTAGTATGGAGGGCTACTCTAGACCGCGGCGCCTCTTGCAGTTCTTC
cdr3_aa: CASSMEGYSRPRRLLQFF